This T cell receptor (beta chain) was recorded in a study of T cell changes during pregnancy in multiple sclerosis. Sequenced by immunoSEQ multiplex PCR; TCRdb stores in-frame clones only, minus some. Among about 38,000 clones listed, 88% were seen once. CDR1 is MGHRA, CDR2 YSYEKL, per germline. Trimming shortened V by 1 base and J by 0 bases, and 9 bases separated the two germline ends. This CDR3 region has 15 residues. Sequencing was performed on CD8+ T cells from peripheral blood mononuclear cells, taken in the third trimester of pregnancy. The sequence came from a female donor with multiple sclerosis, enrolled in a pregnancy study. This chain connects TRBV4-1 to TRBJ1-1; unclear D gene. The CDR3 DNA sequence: TGCGCCAGCAGCCAAGTCAACACCCTGAACACTGAAGCTTTCTTT. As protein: CASSQVNTLNTEAFF.